This T cell receptor beta chain is from a study of blood T cell repertoires in COVID-19. About the study: The United States, Italy and Spain supplied acute and convalescent COVID-19 samples.

Per the study methods: Reference gene primer amplification in the assay estimated nucleated cell counts. Using immunoSEQ multiplex PCR, the repertoire was profiled, and TCRdb retains in-frame clones only, with some absent. V and J calls and clone size come straight from that table; D and trimming were deduced from the DNA. The sample has under 300,000 clones, roughly 90% seen once; the top ten hold under 10%. The participants were between roughly 18 and 100 years old and came from about two dozen US areas. Participant-reported clinical history was the basis for cohort assignment. This TCR came from a man aged 35-49 years who had recovered from COVID-19. Sequencing was carried out using PBMCs or T cells enriched from blood (not recorded which).

CDR3 in amino acids: CASSLDSGVKGTEAFF. CDR3 in DNA: TGTGCCAGCAGCTTAGACTCGGGGGTCAAGGGCACTGAAGCTTTCTTT. The chain has TRBV7-6 and TRBJ1-1; D is possibly TRBD1 (5 bases). The CDR3 consists of 16 residues. The V and J ends lost 1 base and 4 bases respectively, with 16 bases between them. The germline gives CDR1 SGHVS, CDR2 FNYEAQ. Drawing the rest from reference TRBV7-6 and TRBJ1-1, the complete variable domain is GAGVSQSPRYKVTKRGQDVALRCDPISGHVSLYWYRQALGQGPEFLTYFNYEAQQDKSGLPNDRFSAERPEGSISTLTIQRTEQRDSAMYRCASSLDSGVKGTEAFFGQGTRLTVV.